A single T cell receptor beta chain is shown here with its context. Its antigen is currently unknown. Trimming removed 1 base from V and 0 bases from J, with 16 bases in between. The CDR3 consists of 18 residues. Germline CDR1 and CDR2: MGHRA and YSYEKL. The data were taken from a study of cytomegalovirus exposure and HLA in healthy donors. Whole-study context: The study's early data release held 75 million to 95 million unique TCRs from HLA-typed donors.

Nominally healthy donors provided the samples, though records likely missed some immune exposures. Primers included in the PCR were 60 Vbeta and 13 Jbeta primers. Assay: immunoSEQ multiplex PCR; the TCRdb copy retains only in-frame clones and omits some. The profile shows under 250,000 clones, 78% of them singletons. The study, taken as a whole, reports: TCR beta V- and J-gene trimming, according to a later analysis, was linked to a missense DCLRE1C variant.

The chain recombines TRBV4-1 with TRBJ2-1; D gene ambiguous. The origin of this receptor is a boy aged 10-17 years in good health and CMV-seronegative. The sequenced sample consisted of PBMCs. The CDR3 loop is CASSQGYGLRSSYNEQFF. As DNA, the CDR3 is TGCGCCAGCAGCCAAGGTTACGGTTTACGTAGCTCCTACAATGAGCAGTTCTTC.